One sample yielded the 8 T cell receptor beta chains listed below, sequenced in a study of neurological immune-mediated disorders. TCRdb ran MiXCR on the 5' RACE reads and lists one entry per CDR3 protein. The profile shows 40,000 or so distinct CDR3 sequences, less than 15% of them singletons. Sequences were obtained from PBMCs. The receptors stem from a woman aged 45 to 65 with HTLV-1-associated myelopathy (HAM/TSP).

The table lists this clonotype with many counts. The V gene is TRBV20-1, the J gene TRBJ2-1; 9 bases are shared with TRBD2. CDR1 is DFQATT, CDR2 SNEGSKA, per germline (reference sequence). The CDR3 loop spans 13 amino acids. V trimming: 5 bases; J trimming: 10 bases; junction bases outside the gene matches: 9. CDR3 nucleotide sequence: TGCAGTGCTTCTCGACTCCTAGCGGGGGAGCAGTTCTTC. Protein: CSASRLLAGEQFF.

There are a few counts of this clonotype. The chain links TRBV6-6 to TRBJ2-5; D remains unclear. Trimming pared 5 bases from V and 5 bases from J, leaving 9 bases between. CDR1 MNHNY and CDR2 SVGAGI come from the germline V gene (reference sequence). This CDR3 region has 12 residues. Here the CDR3 DNA reads TGTGCCAGCAGTGCCCTCGGGGAGACCCAGTACTTC. It specifies CASSALGETQYF.

This clonotype was found many times. The chain couples TRBV20-1 to TRBJ2-3; TRBD2 matches 9 bases. The V gene end was trimmed by 5 bases and the J gene end by 0 bases; junction bases not matched to a gene: 3. The germline V gene has CDR1 DFQATT and CDR2 SNEGSKA (reference sequence). This CDR3 is 14 amino acids long. The CDR3, as DNA: TGCAGTGCTGTAGCGGGGGTGAGCACAGATACGCAGTATTTT. Translated: CSAVAGVSTDTQYF.

The sample holds many counts of this clonotype. The genes are TRBV18 and TRBJ1-1; tentatively, D is TRBD1 (6 bases). The CDR3 sequence is 16 residues long. V was cut by 0 bases and J by 0 bases, with 11 bases left in between. Germline CDR1 reads KGHSH; CDR2 reads LQKENI. CDR3 residues: CASSPPRGDLNTEAFF. CDR3 DNA sequence: TGTGCCAGCTCACCACCGAGGGGGGACCTGAACACTGAAGCTTTCTTT.

The sample holds many counts of this clonotype. The V gene is TRBV7-2, the J gene TRBJ2-3; 7 bases fit TRBD1. The V gene end was trimmed by 6 bases and the J gene end by 2 bases; junction bases not matched to a gene: 5. The CDR3 runs 14 residues. Per germline, CDR1 SGHTA and CDR2 FQGNSA. The CDR3: CASSLQGYTDTQYF. The CDR3 DNA reads TGTGCCAGCAGTCTACAGGGGTACACAGATACGCAGTATTTT.

This clonotype was counted at least ten times. The chain couples TRBV10-3 to TRBJ2-2; 7 nucleotides agree with TRBD1. CDR1 and CDR2 (germline): ENHRY, SYGVKD. V shed 11 bases, J shed 0 bases, and the junction held 9 bases outside the gene matches. The CDR3 spans 15 residues. In DNA form, the CDR3 reads TGTGCCGTTAGAGCCGGGACAGCGAACACCGGGGAGCTGTTTTTT. It is translated as CAVRAGTANTGELFF.

This clonotype was counted between two and nine times. This sequence joins TRBV19 and TRBJ2-6; D is ambiguous. The CDR3 is 13 residues long. Germline CDR1 is LNHDA and CDR2 is SQIVND (reference sequence). V lost 5 bases and J 8 bases, leaving 10 bases between the germline ends. This chain's CDR3 is CASSAGGTNVLTF. The CDR3, as DNA: TGTGCCAGTAGTGCAGGCGGAACCAACGTCCTGACTTTC.

In its sample, this clonotype was seen many times. The J gene is TRBJ2-3, the V gene TRBV7-2, with D perhaps being TRBD1 or TRBD2 (5 bases each). Germline CDR1 and CDR2: SGHTA and FQGNSA. The length of the CDR3 is 15 residues. The V gene lost 0 bases and the J gene lost 0 bases, with 7 bases spanning the gap. The CDR3 DNA is TGTGCCAGCAGCTTAGCGGGGGTCAGCACAGATACGCAGTATTTT. Translating it yields CASSLAGVSTDTQYF.